The 5 T cell receptor beta chains below come from one sample, sequenced in a study of cytomegalovirus exposure and HLA in healthy donors. PCR employed 60 Vbeta and 13 Jbeta primers. Assay: immunoSEQ multiplex PCR; the TCRdb copy retains only in-frame clones and omits some. The table includes some 130,000 clones, 75% to 85% detected once. The sequencing input was PBMCs. All receptors derive from a middle-aged woman in good health and CMV-seronegative.

The chain recombines TRBV4-3 with TRBJ2-6; possible D gene TRBD2, 5 bases. This CDR3 comprises 16 residues. The ends were cut back, 1 base at V and 1 base at J, with 8 bases in the middle. Germline V gives CDR1 LGHNA, CDR2 YSLEER. DNA of the CDR3: TGCGCCAGCAGCCAAGGTGGCGGGTCTGGGGCCAACGTCCTGACTTTC. This sequence encodes CASSQGGGSGANVLTF.

This clone was picked up one time. V gene TRBV7-9 combines with J gene TRBJ1-4, with D hard to call. CDR3 size: 15 residues. The germline V and J ends were trimmed by 4 bases and 0 bases, with 9 bases remaining between them. Per germline, CDR1 SEHNR and CDR2 FQNEAQ (reference sequence). CDR3 bases: TGTGCCAGCAGCTCCCGCGGCTCAACTAATGAAAAACTGTTTTTT. The encoded protein is CASSSRGSTNEKLFF.

This chain uses TRBV4-3 with TRBJ1-4, with 9 bases matching TRBD1. Germline V gives CDR1 LGHNA, CDR2 YSLEER. The CDR3 consists of 16 residues. The trim removed 0 bases at V and 8 bases at J, leaving 7 bases unmatched. The CDR3 sequence is CASSQDRGTGYEKLFF. The CDR3 DNA follows: TGCGCCAGCAGCCAAGATCGAGGGACAGGGTACGAAAAACTGTTTTTT.

The chain is built from TRBV28 and TRBJ2-7; TRBD1 might be the D (6 bases). V was pared by 9 bases and J by 3 bases, with 15 bases between. CDR1 and CDR2 from the germline V gene are MDHEN and SYDVKM. This CDR3 region has 13 residues. CDR3 nucleotides: TGTGCCAGTAGCTGGACAGAGCACTACGAGCAGTACTTC. Translation gives CASSWTEHYEQYF.

This clone was observed once. A junction boundary mismatches the germline segment, possibly from a read error. The chain has TRBV27 and TRBJ2-1; no clear D gene. CDR1 and CDR2 (germline): MNHEY, SMNVEV (reference sequence). The CDR3 is 15 amino acids. The CDR3: CTSTERKSSYNEQFF. The CDR3 nucleotides read TGTACCAGCACCGAAAGAAAGAGCTCCTACAATGAGCAGTTCTTC.